This TCR beta chain was sequenced for a study of T cells in Graves' hyperthyroidism and ophthalmopathy. Under 3 months was the duration of disease in ophthalmopathy patients, who also had a Clinical Activity Score of at least 3 and a NOSPECS grade of at least 4. Clinicians diagnosed patients from clinical symptoms, serum thyroxine and TRAb, thyroid ultrasound and orbital computed tomography. Study results and caveats: Classification by a 13 V-J model distinguished ophthalmopathy from stable hyperthyroidism.

Of note for this clonotype: The antigen is undetermined.

V lost 3 bases and J lost 7, with 13 bases in between. The length of the CDR3 is 14 residues. Amplified regions were TCR beta CDR3 sequences from RNA transcripts. TCR CDR3 underwent first-round RT-PCR with the HTBI primer set. TCRdb reprocessed the multiplex PCR reads via MiXCR and lists one record per CDR3 protein. The repertoire includes about 600,000 distinct CDR3 sequences, approximately 15% of them detected once, and 6.5% to 9% sits in the top ten. The source material was blood. This receptor was identified in a woman aged 18-29 years with Graves' ophthalmopathy. The chain links TRBV12-3 or TRBV12-4 to TRBJ1-3; D gene ambiguous. In nucleotides, the CDR3 is TGTGCCAGCAGTTTTGGGCGGGGTGGGAACACCATATATTTT. It specifies CASSFGRGGNTIYF.